Presented here are 20 T cell receptor beta chains from one specimen sequenced in a study of cytomegalovirus exposure and HLA in healthy donors. The PCR had 60 Vbeta and 13 Jbeta primers. Clones were sequenced by immunoSEQ multiplex PCR, and TCRdb holds only the in-frame ones, with some missing. The repertoire holds 120,000 to 150,000 clones, roughly four fifths seen once, with around 14% in the top ten. What was sequenced was PBMCs. The receptor source for this set is a human donor in good health.

V usage is TRBV28 and J usage is TRBJ2-7; D not resolved. V was cut by 1 base and J by 1 base, with 17 bases left in between. Germline loops: CDR1 MDHEN, CDR2 SYDVKM. This CDR3 is 17 amino acids long. CDR3 region: CASSLFPTGYPSYEQYF. In DNA, the CDR3 is TGTGCCAGCAGTTTATTCCCGACGGGTTATCCATCCTACGAGCAGTACTTC.

The chain couples TRBV5-1 to TRBJ2-7, with TRBD1 matching over 9 bases. Germline V gene sequence: CDR1 SGHRS, CDR2 YFSETQ. After removal of 8 bases from V and 1 base from J, the junction contained 10 bases not matched to a gene. The CDR3 extends over 15 amino acids. CDR3 DNA: TGCGCCAGTAACCAAGGACAGGGGAGTTCCTACGAGCAGTACTTC. Amino acids: CASNQGQGSSYEQYF.

This chain joins TRBV10-1 and TRBJ2-7; 12 bases align to TRBD2. Germline CDR1 reads WNHNN; CDR2 reads SYGVQD (reference sequence). The CDR3 sequence is 15 residues long. V gave up 4 bases and J gave up 2 bases; unmatched junction bases: 3. In nucleotides, the CDR3 is TGCGCCAGCAGTGGCTGGACTAGCGGGACCTACGAGCAGTACTTC. This translates into CASSGWTSGTYEQYF.

The V gene is TRBV28, the J gene TRBJ2-7, with unresolved D. V lost 7 bases to trimming and J lost 5 bases, with 27 bases between them. The CDR3 spans 17 residues. CDR1 and CDR2 from the germline V gene are MDHEN and SYDVKM. The CDR3 here is CASTREEGIGIRDEQYF. The CDR3 DNA follows: TGTGCCAGCACCAGAGAGGAAGGTATCGGCATACGAGACGAGCAGTACTTC.

This chain links TRBV4-2 with TRBJ2-5; TRBD2 matches at 7 bases. In germline, CDR1 is LGHNA, CDR2 YNFKEQ. The CDR3 is 17 residues long. Trimming removed 3 bases from V and 4 bases from J; junction bases left unmatched: 14. CDR3 sequence reads: CASSQGRGLVDGETQYF. The CDR3 coding sequence is TGTGCCAGCAGCCAGGGACGTGGACTAGTCGATGGAGAGACCCAGTACTTC.

A few counts support this clone. The rearrangement joins TRBV2 to TRBJ1-1; a possible D gene is TRBD1 (5 bases). The CDR3 is made up of 11 amino acids. Per the germline V gene, CDR1 is SNHLY and CDR2 is FYNNEI. Deletions cut 8 bases from V and 5 bases from J, with 9 bases between. CDR3 sequence (DNA): TGTGCCAGCCTTGCAGGGACTGAAGCTTTCTTT. It is translated as CASLAGTEAFF.

The rearrangement links TRBV25-1 to TRBJ1-4; D is uncertain. The V end lost 5 bases, the J end lost 6 bases, and 16 bases lay between the germline ends. Germline V lookup: CDR1 MGHDK, CDR2 SYGVNS. The CDR3 is 15 amino acids. The CDR3 here is CASSKGLYRDEKLFF. The CDR3 DNA sequence: TGTGCCAGCAGTAAAGGACTGTATAGGGATGAAAAACTGTTTTTT. The complete variable domain, with remaining parts taken from reference TRBV25-1 and TRBJ1-4, reads EADIYQTPRYLVIGTGKKITLECSQTMGHDKMYWYQQDPGMELHLIHYSYGVNSTEKGDLSSESTVSRIRTEHFPLTLESARPSHTSQYLCASSKGLYRDEKLFFGSGTQLSVL.

This clone was seen a few times. This sequence joins TRBV7-8 and TRBJ1-3; D is uncertain. The CDR3 totals 16 residues. Trimming left V 2 bases short and J 0 bases short, with 11 bases between. The germline V gene has CDR1 SGHVS and CDR2 FQNEAQ. CDR3 in amino acids: CASSLSRSFSGNTIYF. CDR3 bases: TGTGCCAGCAGCTTAAGTCGGAGTTTCTCTGGAAACACCATATATTTT.

In nucleotides, the CDR3 is TGCGCCAGCAGCTTGGGAATAGGGGGATCAGAGACCCAGTACTTC. Protein: CASSLGIGGSETQYF. The genes are TRBV5-1 and TRBJ2-5; D perhaps matches TRBD1 (6 bases). Trimming shortened V by 0 bases and J by 4 bases, and 13 bases separated the two germline ends. This CDR3 has 15 amino acids. Per germline, CDR1 SGHRS and CDR2 YFSETQ.

The rearrangement joins TRBV10-2 to TRBJ1-2; 7 bases align to TRBD1. The CDR3 loop spans 12 amino acids. V lost 8 bases and J lost 2; bases outside the gene matches: 2. Germline-derived CDR1 and CDR2 are WSHSY and SAAADI. CDR3 coding DNA: TGCGCCAGCCAGGGACAGAACTATGGCTACACCTTC. Amino acids: CASQGQNYGYTF.

The chain employs TRBV6-5 and TRBJ2-5; 9 bases are a match to TRBD1. The CDR3 spans 13 residues. Germline assignment: CDR1 MNHEY and CDR2 SVGAGI. V was clipped by 6 bases and J by 5 bases; unmatched bases: 4. In DNA form, the CDR3 reads TGTGCCAGCAGGAGACAGGGGGTTGAGACCCAGTACTTC. Translated, it gives CASRRQGVETQYF.

V is TRBV15 and J is TRBJ2-3; 7 positions agree with TRBD2. V was clipped by 8 bases and J by 0 bases; unmatched bases: 14. Germline lookup yields CDR1 LNHNV and CDR2 YYDKDF (reference sequence). The CDR3 is made up of 17 amino acids. The CDR3 DNA is TGTGCCACCGTCAGATCCCGAGCGGGGCCTAGCACAGATACGCAGTATTTT. Encoded protein: CATVRSRAGPSTDTQYF.

The gene calls are TRBV30 and TRBJ1-1, with 10 bases that match TRBD1. The ends lost 1 base at V and 7 bases at J; junction bases unmatched: 3. Looked up from germline, CDR1 is GTSNPN and CDR2 is SVGIG (reference sequence). This CDR3 region has 13 residues. The CDR3 spells CAWSGDRGREAFF. The CDR3 region has the DNA TGTGCCTGGAGTGGAGACAGGGGGCGTGAAGCTTTCTTT. Full variable domain (remainder filled in from reference TRBV30 and TRBJ1-1): SQTIHQWPATLVQPVGSPLSLECTVEGTSNPNLYWYRQAAGRGLQLLFYSVGIGQISSEVPQNLSASRPQDRQFILSSKKLLLSDSGFYLCAWSGDRGREAFFGQGTRLTVV.

This clone was seen more than once but under ten times. The chain recombines TRBV19 with TRBJ2-7, with 7 bases identical to TRBD2. The CDR3 has 15 residues. The J segment lost 0 bases and the V segment lost 4 bases, leaving 6 bases of the junction unmatched. CDR1 is LNHDA, CDR2 SQIVND, per germline (reference sequence). CDR3 DNA sequence: TGTGCCAGTAGTACCGGGGGGAGTTCCTCCTACGAGCAGTACTTC. This translates into CASSTGGSSSYEQYF.

The V call is TRBV29-1, the J call TRBJ1-3; D uncertain. V was trimmed by 4 bases and J by 0 bases, leaving 10 bases between them. Germline CDR1 reads SQVTM; CDR2 reads ANQGSEA. The CDR3 has 14 amino acids. This chain's CDR3 is CSVVESLSGNTIYF. The CDR3 nucleotides read TGCAGCGTTGTTGAGAGTCTCTCTGGAAACACCATATATTTT.

This clone was found once. This chain joins TRBV6-6 and TRBJ2-3, with TRBD2 matching over 12 bases. The junction had 9 bases not matched to a gene; V was cut back by 6 bases and J by 5 bases. CDR1 MNHNY and CDR2 SVGAGI come from the germline V gene (reference sequence). The CDR3 has 16 amino acids. This chain's CDR3 is CASRPLAGGPLDTQYF. CDR3 sequence (DNA): TGTGCCAGCAGACCGCTAGCGGGAGGGCCCCTAGATACGCAGTATTTT.

This chain connects TRBV4-2 to TRBJ1-3, with a weak D call TRBD1 (5 bases). This CDR3 spans 15 amino acids. V dropped 1 base and J dropped 5 bases, with 12 bases sitting between them. Germline loops: CDR1 LGHNA, CDR2 YNFKEQ. The CDR3 reads CASSQVARERNTIYF. The CDR3 bases are TGTGCCAGCAGCCAAGTTGCCAGGGAAAGAAACACCATATATTTT.

This sequence joins TRBV4-1 and TRBJ2-7; 8 bases fit TRBD1. Germline values: CDR1 MGHRA, CDR2 YSYEKL. The CDR3 loop spans 15 amino acids. Trimming removed 1 base from V and 0 bases from J; junction bases left unmatched: 2. The CDR3 DNA is TGCGCCAGCAGCCAAGTGACAGGGGTCTCCTACGAGCAGTACTTC. This codes for CASSQVTGVSYEQYF.

The genes are TRBV27 and TRBJ1-6; tentative D call: TRBD1 (6 bases). CDR3 length equals 14 residues. Trimming cost V 1 base and J 13 bases, with 14 bases left between them. Germline V gives CDR1 MNHEY, CDR2 SMNVEV (reference sequence). Here the CDR3 reads CASSLWGTGSPLHF. CDR3 nucleotides: TGTGCCAGCAGTTTATGGGGAACAGGGTCCCCCCTCCACTTT.

This clone was recorded only once. The chain has TRBV7-3 and TRBJ2-7, with 7 bases lining up with TRBD1. In germline, CDR1 is SGHTA, CDR2 FQGTGA. The trim removed 5 bases at V and 0 bases at J, leaving 7 bases unmatched. CDR3 length: 15 amino acids. Here the CDR3 reads CASSPGQTVSYEQYF. The CDR3 DNA reads as TGTGCCAGCAGCCCGGGACAGACTGTCTCCTACGAGCAGTACTTC.